What follows describes a single T cell receptor beta chain. Its antigen is still unknown. This sample is drawn from a study of shared clonotypes between healthy human individuals. For the study at large: Those who served as donors were two women and a few men between the ages of 18 and 49.

Method: immunoSEQ multiplex PCR; TCRdb's copy keeps in-frame clones and lacks some. The sample has about 2.3 million clones; around 92% are singletons. Germline assignment: CDR1 MDHEN and CDR2 SYDVKM. The CDR3 is made up of 13 amino acids. V dropped 10 bases and J dropped 10 bases, with 17 bases sitting between them. Notes on the study in general: Estimated clonotype richness was generally higher in naive than memory subsets.

Sequencing was done on a sample of naive CD4+ T cells from PBMCs. Stated subset: CD45RA+ positively selected. The clonotype was recovered from a man aged 18 to 35 in good health. Some clones in this sample may be carry-over from other donors' samples. The chain recombines TRBV28 with TRBJ1-6; no definite D call. CDR3: CATSERGDSPLHF. The CDR3 nucleotides read TGTGCCACCTCCGAGAGAGGTGACTCACCCCTCCACTTT.